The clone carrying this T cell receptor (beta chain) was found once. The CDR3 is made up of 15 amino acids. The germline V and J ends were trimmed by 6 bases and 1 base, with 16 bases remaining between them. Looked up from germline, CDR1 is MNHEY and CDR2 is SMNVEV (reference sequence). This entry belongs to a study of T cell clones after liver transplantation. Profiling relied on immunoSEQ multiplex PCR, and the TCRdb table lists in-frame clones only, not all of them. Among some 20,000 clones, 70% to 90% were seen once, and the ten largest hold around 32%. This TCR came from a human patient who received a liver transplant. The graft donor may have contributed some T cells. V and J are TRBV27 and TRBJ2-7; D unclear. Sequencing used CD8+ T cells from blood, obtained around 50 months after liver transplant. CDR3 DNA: TGTGCCAGCAGAGCCTTTCAAACCCTGTCCTACGAGCAGTACTTC. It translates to CASRAFQTLSYEQYF.